The 8 T cell receptor beta chains below come from one sample, sequenced in a study of T cell changes during pregnancy in multiple sclerosis. TCRdb keeps only in-frame clones here, not all; method: immunoSEQ multiplex PCR. The repertoire includes about 38,000 clones, about 95% of them detected once, and approximately 0.41% sits in the top ten. The sequences come from CD4+ T cells from peripheral blood mononuclear cells, collected in the second trimester of pregnancy. The source of these receptors is a female donor with multiple sclerosis, enrolled in a pregnancy study.

The chain links TRBV18 to TRBJ2-7; 9 bases line up with TRBD2. The V gene's germline CDR1 is KGHSH and CDR2 LQKENI. J was trimmed by 7 bases and V by 3 bases; bases with no gene match: 10. The CDR3 is made up of 15 amino acids. CDR3 coding DNA: TGTGCCAGCTCACCCCTAGCGGGACCCCTGGGGGAGCAGTACTTC. It encodes CASSPLAGPLGEQYF.

The chain is built from TRBV5-1 and TRBJ2-5, with 12 bases lining up with TRBD1. CDR3 length equals 14 residues. V dropped 4 bases and J dropped 4; count of bases not matched to a gene: 2. Germline CDR1 reads SGHRS; CDR2 reads YFSETQ. In DNA form, the CDR3 reads TGCGCCAGCAGCCAGGGACAGGGGGCAGAGACCCAGTACTTC. Translated, it gives CASSQGQGAETQYF.

This chain connects TRBV11-2 to TRBJ2-7; 8 nucleotides match TRBD2. Germline V CDR1 and CDR2: SGHAT, FQNNGV. The CDR3 has 15 residues. V lost 6 bases and J lost 1; bases outside the gene matches: 8. Written as DNA, the CDR3 is TGTGCCAGCAGGGCCAGCGGGAGAGGTTCCTACGAGCAGTACTTC. Amino acids: CASRASGRGSYEQYF.

This rearrangement joins TRBV6-5 to TRBJ1-1, with D perhaps matching TRBD1 (6 bases). The CDR3 covers 13 residues. The germline V and J ends were trimmed by 7 bases and 0 bases, with 9 bases remaining between them. Germline values: CDR1 MNHEY, CDR2 SVGAGI. CDR3 loop: CASKGGLNTEAFF. In nucleotides, the CDR3 is TGTGCCAGCAAGGGGGGGCTGAACACTGAAGCTTTCTTT.

The chain combines TRBV27 with TRBJ1-5, with D perhaps matching TRBD1 (6 bases). Germline loops: CDR1 MNHEY, CDR2 SMNVEV (reference sequence). The CDR3 consists of 17 residues. Trimming left V 6 bases short and J 0 bases short, with 18 bases between. The CDR3 region is CASRPGQARYSNQPQHF. The CDR3 coding sequence is TGTGCCAGCAGGCCGGGACAAGCAAGGTATAGCAATCAGCCCCAGCATTTT.

This chain joins TRBV25-1 and TRBJ2-1, with TRBD1 matching 9 bases. Unmatched junction bases numbered 5, after V lost 4 bases and J lost 1 base. The CDR3 contains 16 residues. Germline V lookup: CDR1 MGHDK, CDR2 SYGVNS. The CDR3 is CASSGTGESSYNEQFF. In DNA, the CDR3 is TGTGCCAGCAGTGGGACAGGGGAATCGTCCTACAATGAGCAGTTCTTC.

The rearrangement joins TRBV29-1 to TRBJ2-2, with 8 bases aligning to TRBD1. The CDR3 length is 14 residues. The germline V gene has CDR1 SQVTM and CDR2 ANQGSEA. V was pared by 6 bases and J by 1 base, with 4 bases of the junction left unmatched. CDR3 residues: CSVKTGVNTGELFF. Written as DNA, the CDR3 is TGCAGCGTGAAGACAGGGGTGAACACCGGGGAGCTGTTTTTT.

This chain connects TRBV6-7 to TRBJ1-1; D unresolved. TRBV6-7 is an open reading frame, and its role is uncertain. There are 18 residues in the CDR3. Trimming pared 0 bases from V and 3 bases from J, leaving 20 bases between. CDR3 bases: TGTGCCAGCAGTTACTCGGTTGCGAGGTGGAACCGGGACACTGAAGCTTTCTTT. Its protein is CASSYSVARWNRDTEAFF.